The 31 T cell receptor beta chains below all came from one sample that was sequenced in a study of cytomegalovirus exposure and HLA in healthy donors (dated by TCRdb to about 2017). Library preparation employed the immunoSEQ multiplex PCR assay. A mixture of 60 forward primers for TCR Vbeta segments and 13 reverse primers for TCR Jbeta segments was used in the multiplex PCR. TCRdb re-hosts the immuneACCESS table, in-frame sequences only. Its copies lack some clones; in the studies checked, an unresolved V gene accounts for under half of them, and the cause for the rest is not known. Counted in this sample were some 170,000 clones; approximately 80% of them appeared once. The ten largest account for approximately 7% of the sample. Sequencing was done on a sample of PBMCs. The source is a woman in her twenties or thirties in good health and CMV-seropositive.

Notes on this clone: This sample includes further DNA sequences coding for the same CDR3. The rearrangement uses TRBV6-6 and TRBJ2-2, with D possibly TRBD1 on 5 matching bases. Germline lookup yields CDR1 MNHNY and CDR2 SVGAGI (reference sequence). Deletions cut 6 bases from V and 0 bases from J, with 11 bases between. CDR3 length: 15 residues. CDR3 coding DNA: TGTGCCAGCAGCCGACAGCATACGAACACCGGGGAGCTGTTTTTT. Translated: CASSRQHTNTGELFF.

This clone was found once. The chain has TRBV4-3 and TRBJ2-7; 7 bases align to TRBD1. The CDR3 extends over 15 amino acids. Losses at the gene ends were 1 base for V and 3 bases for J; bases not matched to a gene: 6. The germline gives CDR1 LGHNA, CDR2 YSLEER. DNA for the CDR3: TGCGCCAGCAGCCAAGGCAGGGGACAGATCTACGAGCAGTACTTC. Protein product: CASSQGRGQIYEQYF.

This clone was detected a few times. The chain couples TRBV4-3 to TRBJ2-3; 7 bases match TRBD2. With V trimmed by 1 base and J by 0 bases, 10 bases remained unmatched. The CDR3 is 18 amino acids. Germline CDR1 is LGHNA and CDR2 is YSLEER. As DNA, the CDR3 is TGCGCCAGCAGCCAAGGGGGAATAGCGGGCCGTAGCACAGATACGCAGTATTTT. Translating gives CASSQGGIAGRSTDTQYF.

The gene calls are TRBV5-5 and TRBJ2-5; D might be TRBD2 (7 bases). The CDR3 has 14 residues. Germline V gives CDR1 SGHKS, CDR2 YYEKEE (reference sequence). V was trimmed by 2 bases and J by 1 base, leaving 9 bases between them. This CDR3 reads CASSFGGPQETQYF. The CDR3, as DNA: TGTGCCAGCAGCTTCGGGGGGCCCCAAGAGACCCAGTACTTC. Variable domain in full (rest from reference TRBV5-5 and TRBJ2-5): DAGVTQSPTHLIKTRGQQVTLRCSPISGHKSVSWYQQVLGQGPQFIFQYYEKEERGRGNFPDRFSARQFPNYSSELNVNALLLGDSALYLCASSFGGPQETQYFGPGTRLLVL.

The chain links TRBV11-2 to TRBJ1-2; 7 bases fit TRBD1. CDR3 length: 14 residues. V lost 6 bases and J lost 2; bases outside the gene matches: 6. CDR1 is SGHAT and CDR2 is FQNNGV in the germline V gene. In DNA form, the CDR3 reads TGTGCCAGCAGTCCCCTGACAGGGAACTATGGCTACACCTTC. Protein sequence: CASSPLTGNYGYTF.

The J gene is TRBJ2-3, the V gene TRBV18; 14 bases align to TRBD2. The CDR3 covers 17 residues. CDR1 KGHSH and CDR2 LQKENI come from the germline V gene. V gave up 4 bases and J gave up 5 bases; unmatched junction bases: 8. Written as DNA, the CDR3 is TGTGCCAGCTCACGTCCGGGACTAGCGGGGGCCCGAGATACGCAGTATTTT. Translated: CASSRPGLAGARDTQYF.

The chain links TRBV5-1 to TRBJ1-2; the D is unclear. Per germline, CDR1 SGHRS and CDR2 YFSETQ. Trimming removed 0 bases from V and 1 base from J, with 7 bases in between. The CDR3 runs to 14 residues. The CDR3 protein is CASSLESVNYGYTF. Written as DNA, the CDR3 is TGCGCCAGCAGCTTGGAATCAGTTAACTATGGCTACACCTTC.

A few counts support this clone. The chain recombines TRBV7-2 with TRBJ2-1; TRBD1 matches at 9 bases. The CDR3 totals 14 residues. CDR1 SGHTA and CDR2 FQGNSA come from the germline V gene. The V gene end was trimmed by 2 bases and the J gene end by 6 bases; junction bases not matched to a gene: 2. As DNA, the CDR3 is TGTGCCAGCAGCTTACTGGGACAGGGCAATGAGCAGTTCTTC. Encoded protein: CASSLLGQGNEQFF.

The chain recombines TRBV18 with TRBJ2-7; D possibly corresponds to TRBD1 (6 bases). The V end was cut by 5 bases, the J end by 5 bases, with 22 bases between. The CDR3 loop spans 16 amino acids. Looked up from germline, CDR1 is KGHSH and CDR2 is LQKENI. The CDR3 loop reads CASSSPPGTLNHEQYF. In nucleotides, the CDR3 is TGTGCCAGCTCATCTCCGCCCGGGACACTGAACCACGAGCAGTACTTC.

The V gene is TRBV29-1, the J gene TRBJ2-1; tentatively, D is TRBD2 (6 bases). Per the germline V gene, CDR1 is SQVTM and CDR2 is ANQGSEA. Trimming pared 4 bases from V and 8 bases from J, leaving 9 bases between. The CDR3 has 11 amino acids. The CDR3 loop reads CSVGRGHEQFF. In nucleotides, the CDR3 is TGCAGCGTTGGGAGGGGCCATGAGCAGTTCTTC.

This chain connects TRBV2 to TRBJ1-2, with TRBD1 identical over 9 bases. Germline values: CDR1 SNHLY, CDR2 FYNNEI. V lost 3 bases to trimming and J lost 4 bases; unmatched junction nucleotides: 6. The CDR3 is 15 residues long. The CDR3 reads CASSEVGQGPYGYTF. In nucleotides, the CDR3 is TGTGCCAGCAGTGAGGTCGGACAGGGGCCCTATGGCTACACCTTC.

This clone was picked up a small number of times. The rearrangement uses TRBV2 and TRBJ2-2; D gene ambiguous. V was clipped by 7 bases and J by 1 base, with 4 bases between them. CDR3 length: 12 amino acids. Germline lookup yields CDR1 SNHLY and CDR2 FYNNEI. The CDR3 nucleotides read TGTGCCAGCAACAGGAACACCGGGGAGCTGTTTTTT. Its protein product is CASNRNTGELFF.

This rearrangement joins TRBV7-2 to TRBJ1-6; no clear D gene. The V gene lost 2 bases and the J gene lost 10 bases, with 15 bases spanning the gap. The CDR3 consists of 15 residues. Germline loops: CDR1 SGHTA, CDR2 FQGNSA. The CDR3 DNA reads TGTGCCAGCAGCTTACATTTCGAAGGTAGCTCACCCCTCCACTTT. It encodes CASSLHFEGSSPLHF.

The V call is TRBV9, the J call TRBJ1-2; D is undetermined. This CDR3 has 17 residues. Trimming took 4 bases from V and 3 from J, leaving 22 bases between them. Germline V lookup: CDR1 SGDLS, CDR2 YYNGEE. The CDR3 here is CASSPRLVGRKDYGYTF. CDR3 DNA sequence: TGTGCCAGCAGCCCCCGGCTTGTGGGGAGAAAGGACTATGGCTACACCTTC.

CDR3 amino acids: CALRKTPGELFF. DNA of the CDR3: TGTGCTCTCAGAAAAACGCCCGGGGAGCTGTTTTTT. The chain couples TRBV7-9 to TRBJ2-2; D not certain. Germline V gene data show CDR1 as SEHNR and CDR2 as FQNEAQ (reference sequence). The CDR3 sequence is 12 residues long.

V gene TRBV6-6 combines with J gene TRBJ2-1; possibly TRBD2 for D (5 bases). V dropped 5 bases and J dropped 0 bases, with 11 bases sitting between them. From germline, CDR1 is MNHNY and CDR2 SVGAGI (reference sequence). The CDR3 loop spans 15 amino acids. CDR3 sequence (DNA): TGTGCCAGCAGTCGGACGGGGAGCTCCTACAATGAGCAGTTCTTC. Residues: CASSRTGSSYNEQFF.

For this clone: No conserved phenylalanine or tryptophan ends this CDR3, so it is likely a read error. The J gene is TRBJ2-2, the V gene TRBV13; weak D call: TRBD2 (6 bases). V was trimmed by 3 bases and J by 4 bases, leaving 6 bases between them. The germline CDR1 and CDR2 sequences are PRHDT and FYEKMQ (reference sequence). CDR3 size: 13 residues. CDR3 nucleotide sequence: TGTGCCAGCAGCTTCGGGAGCACCGGGGAGCTGTTTCTT. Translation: CASSFGSTGELFL.

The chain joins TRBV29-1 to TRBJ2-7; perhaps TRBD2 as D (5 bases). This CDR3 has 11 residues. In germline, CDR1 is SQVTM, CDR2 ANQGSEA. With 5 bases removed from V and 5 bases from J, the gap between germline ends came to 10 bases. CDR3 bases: TGCAGCGTTCTGACCGGGGACGAGCAGTACTTC. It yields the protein CSVLTGDEQYF.

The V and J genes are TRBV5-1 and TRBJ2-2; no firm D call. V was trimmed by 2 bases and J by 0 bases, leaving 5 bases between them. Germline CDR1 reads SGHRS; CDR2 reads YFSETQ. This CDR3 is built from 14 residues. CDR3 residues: CASSFNTNTGELFF. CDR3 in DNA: TGCGCCAGCAGCTTTAATACGAACACCGGGGAGCTGTTTTTT.

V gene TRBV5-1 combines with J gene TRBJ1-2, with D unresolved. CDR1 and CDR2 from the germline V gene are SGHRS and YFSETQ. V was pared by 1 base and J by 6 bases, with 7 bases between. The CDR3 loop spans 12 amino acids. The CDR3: CASSLYRDGYTF. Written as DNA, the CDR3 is TGCGCCAGCAGCTTGTACCGGGATGGCTACACCTTC.

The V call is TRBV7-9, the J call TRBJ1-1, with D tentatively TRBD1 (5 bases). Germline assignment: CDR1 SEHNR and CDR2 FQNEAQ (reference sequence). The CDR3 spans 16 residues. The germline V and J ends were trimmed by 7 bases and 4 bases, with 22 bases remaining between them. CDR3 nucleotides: TGTGCCAGCACCCCAGGGTCGGAGGGCTCCCGCACTGAAGCTTTCTTT. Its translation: CASTPGSEGSRTEAFF.

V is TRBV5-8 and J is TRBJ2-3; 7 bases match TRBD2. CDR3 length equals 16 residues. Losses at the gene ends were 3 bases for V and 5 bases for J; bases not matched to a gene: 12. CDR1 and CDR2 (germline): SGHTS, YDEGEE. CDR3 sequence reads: CASSSGTTRWGDTQYF. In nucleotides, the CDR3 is TGTGCCAGCAGCTCGGGGACTACCCGCTGGGGAGATACGCAGTATTTT.

The CDR3: CASSQNRNTGELFF. The CDR3 bases are TGTGCCAGCAGCCAGAACAGGAACACCGGGGAGCTGTTTTTT. The V call is TRBV7-2, the J call TRBJ2-2; D not certain. V lost 5 bases and J lost 1, with 8 bases in between. There are 14 residues in the CDR3. Germline CDR1 is SGHTA and CDR2 is FQGNSA.

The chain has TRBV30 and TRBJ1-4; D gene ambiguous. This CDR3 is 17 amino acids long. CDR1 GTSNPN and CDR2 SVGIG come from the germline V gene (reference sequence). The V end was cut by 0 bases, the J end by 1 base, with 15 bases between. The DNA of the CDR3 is TGTGCCTGGAGTGTACTCTCAGGTCTCGGAACTAATGAAAAACTGTTTTTT. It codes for CAWSVLSGLGTNEKLFF.

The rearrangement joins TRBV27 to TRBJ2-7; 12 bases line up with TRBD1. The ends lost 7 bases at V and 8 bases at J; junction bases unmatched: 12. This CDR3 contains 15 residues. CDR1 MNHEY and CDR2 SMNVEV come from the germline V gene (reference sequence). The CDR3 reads CASTLSGTGGRQQYF. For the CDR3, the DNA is TGTGCCAGCACCCTATCCGGGACAGGGGGCCGACAGCAGTACTTC.

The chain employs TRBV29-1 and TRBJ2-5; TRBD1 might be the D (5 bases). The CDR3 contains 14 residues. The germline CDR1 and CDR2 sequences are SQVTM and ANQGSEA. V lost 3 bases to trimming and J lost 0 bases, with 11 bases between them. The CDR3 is CSVDRQPYQETQYF. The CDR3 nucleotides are TGCAGCGTTGATAGACAGCCTTACCAAGAGACCCAGTACTTC.

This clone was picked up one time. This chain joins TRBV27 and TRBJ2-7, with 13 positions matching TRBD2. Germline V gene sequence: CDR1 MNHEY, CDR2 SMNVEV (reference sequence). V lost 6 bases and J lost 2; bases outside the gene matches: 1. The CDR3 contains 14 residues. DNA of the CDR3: TGTGCCAGCAGGGGGACTAGCGGGGCCTACGAGCAGTACTTC. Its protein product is CASRGTSGAYEQYF.

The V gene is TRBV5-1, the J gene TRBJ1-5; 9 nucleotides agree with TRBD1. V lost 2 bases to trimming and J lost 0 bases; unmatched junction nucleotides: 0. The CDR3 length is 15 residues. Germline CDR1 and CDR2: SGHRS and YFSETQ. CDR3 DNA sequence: TGCGCCAGCAGCTTACAGGGGGCTAGCAATCAGCCCCAGCATTTT. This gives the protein CASSLQGASNQPQHF.

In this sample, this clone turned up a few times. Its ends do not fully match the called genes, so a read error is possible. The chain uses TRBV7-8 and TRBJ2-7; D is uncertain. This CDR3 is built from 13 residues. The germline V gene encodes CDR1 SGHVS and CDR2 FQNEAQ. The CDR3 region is CVSKLRQAYEQYF. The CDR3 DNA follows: TGTGTCAGCAAGCTAAGGCAGGCATACGAGCAGTACTTC.

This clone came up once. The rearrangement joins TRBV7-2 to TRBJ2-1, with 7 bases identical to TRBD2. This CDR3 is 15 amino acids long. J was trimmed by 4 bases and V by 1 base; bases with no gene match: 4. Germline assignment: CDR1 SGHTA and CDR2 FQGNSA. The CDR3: CASSLGGGLYNEQFF. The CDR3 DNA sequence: TGTGCCAGCAGCTTAGGCGGGGGACTTTACAATGAGCAGTTCTTC.

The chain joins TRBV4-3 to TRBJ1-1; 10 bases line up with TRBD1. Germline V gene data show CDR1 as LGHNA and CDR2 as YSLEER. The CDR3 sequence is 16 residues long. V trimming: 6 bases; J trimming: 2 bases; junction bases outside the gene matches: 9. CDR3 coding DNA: TGCGCCAGCAGTGGGGGGACAGGGGCTAGTAACACTGAAGCTTTCTTT. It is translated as CASSGGTGASNTEAFF.